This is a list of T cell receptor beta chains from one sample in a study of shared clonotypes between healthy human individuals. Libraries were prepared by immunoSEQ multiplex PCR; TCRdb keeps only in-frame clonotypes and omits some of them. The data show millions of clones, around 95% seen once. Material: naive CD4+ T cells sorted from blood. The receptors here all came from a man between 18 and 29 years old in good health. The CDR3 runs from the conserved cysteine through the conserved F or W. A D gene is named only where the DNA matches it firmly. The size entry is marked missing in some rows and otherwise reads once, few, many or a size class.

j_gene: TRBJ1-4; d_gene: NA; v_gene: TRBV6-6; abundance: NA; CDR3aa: CASSYEGREKLFF; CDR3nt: TGTGCCAGCAGTTACGAGGGTAGGGAAAAACTGTTTTTT
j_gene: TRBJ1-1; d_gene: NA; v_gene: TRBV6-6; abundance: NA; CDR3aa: CASRISSMNTEAFF; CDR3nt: TGTGCCAGCAGGATCTCCAGCATGAACACTGAAGCTTTCTTT
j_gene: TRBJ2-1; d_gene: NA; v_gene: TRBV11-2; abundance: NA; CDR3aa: CASSLSPGTNNEQFF; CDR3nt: TGTGCCAGCAGCTTATCCCCCGGGACGAACAATGAGCAGTTCTTC
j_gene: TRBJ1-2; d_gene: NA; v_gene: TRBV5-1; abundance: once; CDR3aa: CASSLRTDGGYGYTF; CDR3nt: TGCGCCAGCAGCTTGCGAACCGATGGAGGCTATGGCTACACCTTC
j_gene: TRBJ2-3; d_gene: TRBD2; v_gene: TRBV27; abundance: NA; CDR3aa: CASSLGTSPDTQYF; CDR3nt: TGTGCCAGCAGTCTCGGGACTAGCCCAGATACGCAGTATTTT
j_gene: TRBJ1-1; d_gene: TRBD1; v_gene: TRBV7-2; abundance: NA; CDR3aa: CASSQPEGGGSLAFF; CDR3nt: TGTGCCAGCAGCCAACCGGAAGGGGGCGGATCACTAGCTTTCTTT
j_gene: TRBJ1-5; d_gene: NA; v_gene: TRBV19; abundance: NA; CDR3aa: CASGGSSNQPQHF; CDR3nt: TGTGCCTCCGGCGGCAGTAGCAATCAGCCCCAGCATTTT
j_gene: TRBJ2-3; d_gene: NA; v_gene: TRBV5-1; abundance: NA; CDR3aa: CASSSAVGDTQYF; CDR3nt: TGCGCCAGCAGCTCGGCGGTCGGCGATACGCAGTATTTT
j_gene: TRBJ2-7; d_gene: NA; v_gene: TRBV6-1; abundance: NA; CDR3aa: CASSIGPIYEQYF; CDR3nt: TGTGCCAGCTCCATCGGACCGATCTACGAGCAGTACTTC
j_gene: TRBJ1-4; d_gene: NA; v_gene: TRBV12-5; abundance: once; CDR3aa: CASGARRALPHATNEKLFF; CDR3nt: TGTGCTAGTGGTGCCCGCAGGGCGCTTCCCCATGCAACTAATGAAAAACTGTTTTTT
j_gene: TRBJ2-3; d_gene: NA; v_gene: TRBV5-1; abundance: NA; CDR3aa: CASSLDGLPKTSTDTQYF; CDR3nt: TGCGCCAGCAGCTTGGACGGACTCCCTAAAACCAGCACAGATACGCAGTATTTT
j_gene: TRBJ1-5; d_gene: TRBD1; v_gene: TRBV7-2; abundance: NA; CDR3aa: CASSFTGGNQPQHF; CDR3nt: TGTGCCAGCAGCTTTACAGGGGGTAATCAGCCCCAGCATTTT
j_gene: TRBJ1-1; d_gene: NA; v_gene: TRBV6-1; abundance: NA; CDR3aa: CASRIDLSGTEAFF; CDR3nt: TGTGCCAGCAGGATCGACTTGTCGGGCACTGAAGCTTTCTTT
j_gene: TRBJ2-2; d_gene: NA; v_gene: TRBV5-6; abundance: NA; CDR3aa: CASSLWEYGELFF; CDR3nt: TGTGCCAGCAGCTTGTGGGAGTACGGGGAGCTGTTTTTT
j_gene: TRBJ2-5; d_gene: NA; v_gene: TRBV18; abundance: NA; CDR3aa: CASSPLAAGTTETQYF; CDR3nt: TGTGCCAGCTCACCACTTGCCGCCGGGACAACCGAGACCCAGTACTTC
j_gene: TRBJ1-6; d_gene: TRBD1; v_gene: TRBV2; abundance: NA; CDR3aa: CASRTGGNSPLHF; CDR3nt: TGTGCCAGCAGGACAGGGGGAAATTCACCCCTCCACTTT
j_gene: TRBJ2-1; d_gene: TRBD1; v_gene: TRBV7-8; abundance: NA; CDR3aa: CASSSGQSSYNEQFF; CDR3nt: TGTGCCAGCAGCTCGGGACAGTCCTCCTACAATGAGCAGTTCTTC
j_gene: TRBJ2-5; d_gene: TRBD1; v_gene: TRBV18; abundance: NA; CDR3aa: CASSPRAGGASETQYF; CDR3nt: TGTGCCAGCTCACCACGGGCAGGGGGCGCGTCGGAGACCCAGTACTTC
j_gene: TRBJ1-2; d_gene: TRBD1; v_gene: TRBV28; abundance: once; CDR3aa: CASSPPGGNYGYTF; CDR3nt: TGTGCCAGCAGCCCCCCAGGGGGGAACTATGGCTACACCTTC
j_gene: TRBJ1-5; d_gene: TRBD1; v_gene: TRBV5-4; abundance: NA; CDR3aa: CASSQGTGNNQPQHF; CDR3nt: TGTGCCAGCAGCCAAGGGACAGGAAACAATCAGCCCCAGCATTTT